This T cell receptor (beta chain) derives from a study of blood T cell repertoires in COVID-19. The CDR3 contains 13 residues. Germline V CDR1 and CDR2: LGHDT, YNNKEL (reference sequence). The ends were cut back, 4 bases at V and 9 bases at J, with 15 bases in the middle. Profiling relied on immunoSEQ multiplex PCR, and the TCRdb table lists in-frame clones only, not all of them. The data show 140,000 or so clones, more than 70% seen once. V gene TRBV3-1 (or the pseudogene TRBV3-2) combines with J gene TRBJ2-5; possible D gene TRBD2, 5 bases. The material sequenced was peripheral blood. The receptor was derived from a human donor in a cohort sampled during active COVID-19. This CDR3 is CASSPGSGMAQYF. Written as DNA, the CDR3 is TGTGCCAGCAGCCCTGGATCGGGGATGGCCCAGTACTTC.